These 5 T cell receptor beta chains were sequenced from one sample in a study of blood T cell repertoires in COVID-19. TCRdb's table, derived via immunoSEQ multiplex PCR, lists solely in-frame clones and lacks some. The sample lists tens of thousands of clones; about nine tenths were seen once. The sample taken for sequencing was peripheral blood. Receptor source: a human donor in a cohort sampled during active COVID-19.

V usage is TRBV5-6 and J usage is TRBJ2-3; TRBD2 agrees at 12 bases. The CDR3 loop spans 16 amino acids. The J segment lost 2 bases and the V segment lost 4 bases, leaving 5 bases of the junction unmatched. Germline V gene sequence: CDR1 SGHDT, CDR2 YYEEEE. CDR3 nucleotides: TGTGCCAGCAGCCCTGGACTAGCGGGGCTCACAGATACGCAGTATTTT. Protein product: CASSPGLAGLTDTQYF.

This clone appeared a single time. The CDR3 DNA sequence: TGTGCCAGCAGCTTAAGGGACTCTAATGAAAAACTGTTTTTT. Its protein is CASSLRDSNEKLFF. This chain uses TRBV7-2 with TRBJ1-4; a weak D match, TRBD1 (5 bases). The CDR3 covers 14 residues. V lost 2 bases, J lost 3 bases, and 7 bases lay in between. CDR1 SGHTA and CDR2 FQGNSA come from the germline V gene.

The chain carries TRBV18 and TRBJ2-3, with a possible D match to TRBD2 (7 bases). In germline, CDR1 is KGHSH, CDR2 LQKENI. Trimming removed 3 bases at V and 3 bases at J, with 19 bases between. The CDR3 has 17 amino acids. The DNA for the CDR3 is TGTGCCAGCTCACCGAATACGGGCAGGGGAGGGACAGATACGCAGTATTTT. Protein sequence: CASSPNTGRGGTDTQYF.

The sample holds one count of this clone. The chain couples TRBV5-8 to TRBJ2-7; possibly TRBD2 for D (6 bases). CDR3 length equals 13 residues. The germline CDR1 and CDR2 sequences are SGHTS and YDEGEE. V dropped 4 bases and J dropped 2 bases, with 10 bases sitting between them. As DNA, the CDR3 is TGTGCCAGCAGCCCGGGGGAGCCCTACGAGCAGTACTTC. The encoded protein is CASSPGEPYEQYF.

J is TRBJ2-3 and V is TRBV30; 11 nucleotides match TRBD2. In germline, CDR1 is GTSNPN, CDR2 SVGIG (reference sequence). V lost 5 bases, J lost 1 base, and 2 bases stayed unmatched. This CDR3 is 14 amino acids long. This CDR3 reads CAWHSGRGTDTQYF. The CDR3 bases are TGTGCCTGGCATAGCGGGAGGGGCACAGATACGCAGTATTTT.